What follows are 20 T cell receptor beta chains derived from one specimen sequenced in a study of memory CD4+ T cells and cytomegalovirus serostatus. Using immunoSEQ multiplex PCR, the repertoire was profiled, and TCRdb retains in-frame clones only, with some absent. The sample records about 48,000 clones, around 80% being singletons. Single viable CD3+CD4+CD8-CD45RO+ cells were sorted as the memory CD4+ T cells. The sample taken for sequencing was memory CD4+ T cells from blood. Receptor source: an adult in good health and CMV-seronegative.

The genes are TRBV18 and TRBJ2-5, with 11 nucleotides matching TRBD2. The CDR3 consists of 16 residues. CDR1 KGHSH and CDR2 LQKENI come from the germline V gene. Trimming cost V 6 bases and J 5 bases; bases outside gene matches: 11. The CDR3 region has the DNA TGTGCCAGCTCCCTTACACTAGCGGGAGTACAGGAGACCCAGTACTTC. Its translation: CASSLTLAGVQETQYF.

V gene TRBV28 combines with J gene TRBJ1-5; TRBD1 is a possible D gene (6 bases). Trimming shortened V by 2 bases and J by 0 bases, and 14 bases separated the two germline ends. The germline gives CDR1 MDHEN, CDR2 SYDVKM. CDR3 length equals 17 residues. The CDR3 is CASSLPFWTASNQPQHF. The DNA for the CDR3 is TGTGCCAGCAGTTTACCTTTCTGGACAGCTAGCAATCAGCCCCAGCATTTT.

The rearrangement links TRBV11-3 to TRBJ2-3; tentative D call: TRBD2 (5 bases). The germline V and J ends were trimmed by 5 bases and 0 bases, with 12 bases remaining between them. The CDR3 contains 15 residues. Germline V gene lookup returns CDR1 SGHNT and CDR2 YENEEA. DNA of the CDR3: TGTGCCAGCAGCATGTCGGGATGGAGCACAGATACGCAGTATTTT. Translation gives CASSMSGWSTDTQYF.

This chain connects TRBV9 to TRBJ2-7; unclear D gene. This CDR3 is built from 16 residues. Trimming removed 3 bases at V and 2 bases at J, with 18 bases between. CDR1 SGDLS and CDR2 YYNGEE come from the germline V gene. The CDR3 spells CASSDRIPGRTYEQYF. CDR3 nucleotides: TGTGCCAGCAGCGATCGTATACCCGGCAGAACCTACGAGCAGTACTTC.

As regards this clone: At one end the junction does not follow the germline gene, possibly because of a read error. The rearrangement uses TRBV2 and TRBJ1-2; 9 positions agree with TRBD1. The CDR3 is 14 residues long. The germline V gene encodes CDR1 SNHLY and CDR2 FYNNEI. CDR3 residues: CASSDSVDRGPLDF. As DNA, the CDR3 is TGTGCCAGCAGCGATTCTGTGGACAGGGGCCCATTAGACTTC.

The CDR3 here is CASSVEGDTEAFF. CDR3 nucleotides: TGTGCCAGCAGCGTAGAGGGGGACACTGAAGCTTTCTTT. The chain has TRBV9 and TRBJ1-1; D might be TRBD1 (6 bases). Trimming left V 0 bases short and J 3 bases short, with 6 bases between. Looked up from germline, CDR1 is SGDLS and CDR2 is YYNGEE. CDR3 length: 13 residues. The complete variable domain, with remaining parts taken from reference TRBV9 and TRBJ1-1, reads DSGVTQTPKHLITATGQRVTLRCSPRSGDLSVYWYQQSLDQGLQFLIQYYNGEERAKGNILERFSAQQFPDLHSELNLSSLELGDSALYFCASSVEGDTEAFFGQGTRLTVV.

This rearrangement joins TRBV6-5 to TRBJ1-3; no reliable D call. Trimming removed 2 bases from V and 2 bases from J, with 10 bases in between. Germline V gene lookup returns CDR1 MNHEY and CDR2 SVGAGI. The CDR3 spans 15 residues. CDR3 loop: CASSYGRGAGNTIYF. CDR3 nucleotide sequence: TGTGCCAGCAGTTACGGGCGGGGAGCTGGAAACACCATATATTTT.

The chain carries TRBV6-5 and TRBJ2-6; 10 positions agree with TRBD2. CDR1 is MNHEY, CDR2 SVGAGI, per germline. The CDR3 runs to 16 residues. The junction had 13 bases not matched to a gene; V was cut back by 4 bases and J by 13 bases. The CDR3: CASSWSSGGSVGVLTF. The CDR3 DNA reads as TGTGCCAGCAGTTGGAGTAGCGGGGGGTCCGTCGGGGTCCTGACTTTC.

This chain joins TRBV6-1 and TRBJ1-4, with a possible D match to TRBD1 (5 bases). The CDR3 runs 13 residues. Trimming took 4 bases from V and 7 from J, leaving 10 bases between them. Germline assignment: CDR1 MNHNS and CDR2 SASEGT. CDR3 bases: TGTGCCAGCAGTGTTTCCGGGGGTGAAAAACTGTTTTTT. Encoded protein: CASSVSGGEKLFF.

This chain connects TRBV2 to TRBJ2-3, with D unclear. Trimming stripped 6 bases from V and 2 bases from J, with 3 bases between. Per germline, CDR1 SNHLY and CDR2 FYNNEI. The CDR3 extends over 11 amino acids. The CDR3 nucleotides read TGTGCCAGCAGGTACACAGATACGCAGTATTTT. Amino acids: CASRYTDTQYF.

The chain combines TRBV4-1 with TRBJ2-3, with D possibly TRBD1 on 5 matching bases. V was clipped by 4 bases and J by 2 bases, with 13 bases between them. Germline CDR1 MGHRA, CDR2 YSYEKL. CDR3 length equals 15 residues. This chain's CDR3 is CASSRTFRNTDTQYF. The DNA for the CDR3 is TGCGCCAGCAGCCGGACATTCCGTAACACAGATACGCAGTATTTT.

The chain has TRBV6-5 and TRBJ1-2; tentatively, D is TRBD1 (5 bases). The CDR3 contains 13 residues. Trimming removed 0 bases at V and 8 bases at J, with 10 bases between. Germline assignment: CDR1 MNHEY and CDR2 SVGAGI. CDR3 region: CASSYSGDRGYTF. CDR3 in DNA: TGTGCCAGCAGTTACTCAGGGGATCGGGGCTACACCTTC.

The chain couples TRBV19 to TRBJ2-1; D is undetermined. V lost 5 bases, J lost 0 bases, and 8 bases lay in between. The CDR3 sequence is 14 residues long. Germline loops: CDR1 LNHDA, CDR2 SQIVND (reference sequence). The chain's CDR3 is CASSATSSYNEQFF. The CDR3 coding sequence is TGTGCCAGTAGTGCGACGAGCTCCTACAATGAGCAGTTCTTC.

This clone appeared many times. V and J are TRBV27 and TRBJ2-7; 8 bases are a match to TRBD1. This CDR3 is built from 15 residues. The V gene's germline CDR1 is MNHEY and CDR2 SMNVEV (reference sequence). The trim removed 0 bases at V and 3 bases at J, leaving 4 bases unmatched. The CDR3 DNA sequence: TGTGCCAGCAGTTTATCGCCCAGGGGGCTCTACGAGCAGTACTTC. The encoded protein is CASSLSPRGLYEQYF.

The chain uses TRBV7-2 and TRBJ1-2, with D unresolved. The germline CDR1 and CDR2 sequences are SGHTA and FQGNSA. This CDR3 is 15 amino acids long. The V gene lost 2 bases and the J gene lost 6 bases, with 16 bases spanning the gap. CDR3 region: CASSLLPARLDGYTF. CDR3 nucleotide sequence: TGTGCCAGCAGCTTACTCCCCGCGCGGTTGGATGGCTACACCTTC.

The V gene is TRBV28, the J gene TRBJ1-2; possibly TRBD1 for D (6 bases). The CDR3 contains 16 residues. The V gene's germline CDR1 is MDHEN and CDR2 SYDVKM. V was pared by 1 base and J by 5 bases, with 17 bases between. This CDR3 is CASSLLGAQGLYGYTF. The CDR3 DNA is TGTGCCAGCAGTTTATTGGGGGCCCAGGGGCTTTATGGCTACACCTTC.

The chain employs TRBV4-2 and TRBJ1-1; 7 bases are a match to TRBD1. Germline V lookup: CDR1 LGHNA, CDR2 YNFKEQ. The V and J ends lost 3 bases and 1 base, in that order; junction bases with no gene match: 8. CDR3 length equals 16 residues. The CDR3 here is CASSHAAGQPNTEAFF. Here the CDR3 DNA reads TGTGCCAGCAGCCACGCTGCGGGACAGCCGAACACTGAAGCTTTCTTT.

The chain recombines TRBV5-1 with TRBJ1-5, with D unclear. V lost 4 bases and J 0 bases, leaving 5 bases between the germline ends. Germline lookup yields CDR1 SGHRS and CDR2 YFSETQ. The CDR3 covers 13 residues. CDR3 amino acids: CASSPDSNQPQHF. DNA for the CDR3: TGCGCCAGCAGCCCGGATAGCAATCAGCCCCAGCATTTT.

V and J are TRBV6-1 and TRBJ1-1; TRBD1 is a possible D gene (5 bases). This CDR3 region has 14 residues. Germline V gene sequence: CDR1 MNHNS, CDR2 SASEGT. The ends were cut back, 5 bases at V and 0 bases at J, with 10 bases in the middle. Here the CDR3 DNA reads TGTGCCAGCAGTTTTGGGGGGATGAACACTGAAGCTTTCTTT. Its protein is CASSFGGMNTEAFF.

The gene calls are TRBV2 and TRBJ2-7; no clear D gene. Per germline, CDR1 SNHLY and CDR2 FYNNEI. Deletions cut 8 bases from V and 3 bases from J, with 14 bases between. The CDR3 runs to 13 residues. The CDR3 bases are TGTGCCAGCTCCCGCCAACTCCGCTACGAGCAGTACTTC. Its translation is CASSRQLRYEQYF.